This T cell receptor beta chain was found in a study of CD8 T cells in Susac syndrome (dated by TCRdb to between 2018 and 2021). Looking at the study overall: Of the Susac syndrome patients who were sequenced, fewer than ten were in clinical remission while more than five had clinically active disease. At the time of blood withdrawal, Susac syndrome patients were either therapy-naive, taking corticosteroids (with some also receiving IVIg), or on IVIg alone. The study used repertoire sequencing to test whether antigen drove CD8+ T cell activation and differentiation in Susac syndrome.

The CDR3 numbers 17 residues from cysteine through phenylalanine. Only CDR3 DNA remains: 51 bases, in frame from the first base. V is pared back by 3 bases and J by 1 base, with 21 bases lying between the germline termini. Via the germline V gene, CDR1 is SQVTM and CDR2 ANQGSEA. In the case of this clonotype: No antigen is known for it. No base qualities exist here, and no much larger clone lies one base off it.

Peripheral blood CD8+ and CD4+ T cells from healthy donors, Susac syndrome patients and multiple sclerosis patients were profiled using high-throughput TCR beta sequencing. Recently defined diagnostic criteria for definite or probable disease were met by the Susac syndrome patients. Bulk CD8+ and CD4+ T cells were purified by magnetic negative isolation, while CD8+ TEMRA cells were enriched using FACS. Blood was drawn into EDTA tubes, processed within 24 hours, and PBMCs were isolated by density gradient centrifugation. PBMCs intended for TCR sequencing were cryopreserved in liquid nitrogen and were subsequently thawed in a 37 degrees C water bath. A purity of at least 90% was achieved for sorted or isolated CD4+, CD8+ and CD8+ TEMRA cells. Findings and caveats that apply to the study as a whole: The CD4+ T cell repertoire of patients with Susac syndrome showed no detectable clonal expansion. The number of individuals in the TCR sequencing and HLA analysis was recognized as being relatively small.

RNA was extracted using the RNeasy kit, and about 0.5 to 1 ug of the RNA was reverse transcribed with random hexamers. The immunoSEQ multiplex PCR assay, covering 54 Vbeta and 13 Jbeta segments, was used to amplify TCR beta CDR3 regions. To correct PCR amplification bias, a synthetic template baseline was used for both primer optimization and computational correction. Per the authors' processing: Reads were assigned to V, D and J genes according to IMGT and analyzed in immunoSEQ Analyzer, with only productive sequences retained. To calculate clonality, Shannon entropy was normalized by log2 of the number of productive unique sequences and then subtracted from one. Public and private clones were assessed among the 100 most prevalent clones of each patient and control. Susac-specific clones were defined as absent from healthy and MS cohorts, over a thousand published viral clones and other ImmuneACCESS disease sequences. TCRdb handled the public reads itself, with Q25 trimming in fastp and clone calling in MiXCR, and kept productive beta chains. Each entry merges the rows of one CDR3 protein and shows their most common DNA and genes. The V and J calls, along with clone size, are taken from TCRdb and not from the paper's own processing. The sample profile shows roughly 250,000 distinct CDR3 sequences; 90% to 96% of them were found once. About 0.1% of the sample is taken by the ten largest.

The receptor comes from a human donor with Susac syndrome. Recombination linked TRBV29-1 to TRBJ1-1; possibly the D gene is TRBD1, per 5 matching bases. The sample consisted of CD4+ T cells from PBMCs. CDR3 reads: CSVDPAVFLGGNTEAFF. The sequenced DNA: TGCAGCGTTGACCCGGCAGTCTTCCTTGGGGGGAACACTGAAGCTTTCTTT.